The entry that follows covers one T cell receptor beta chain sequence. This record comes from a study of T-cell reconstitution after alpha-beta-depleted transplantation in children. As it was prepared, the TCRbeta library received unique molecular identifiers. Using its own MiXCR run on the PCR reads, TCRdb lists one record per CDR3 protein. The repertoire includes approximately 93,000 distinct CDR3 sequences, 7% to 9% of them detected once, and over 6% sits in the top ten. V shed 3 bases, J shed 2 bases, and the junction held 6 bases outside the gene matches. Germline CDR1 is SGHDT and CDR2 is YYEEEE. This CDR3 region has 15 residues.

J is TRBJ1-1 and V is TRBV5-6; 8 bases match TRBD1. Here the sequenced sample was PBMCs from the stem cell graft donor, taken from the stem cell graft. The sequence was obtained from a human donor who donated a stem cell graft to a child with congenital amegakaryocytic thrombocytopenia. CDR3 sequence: CASSSEPGGNTEAFF. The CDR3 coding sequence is TGTGCCAGCAGCTCGGAGCCAGGGGGCAACACTGAAGCTTTCTTT.